This passage covers 21 T cell receptor beta chains from one sample sequenced in a study of T-cell memory formation after mild COVID-19. From the 5' RACE reads, TCRdb called clonotypes with MiXCR, one entry per CDR3 protein. In the table there are around 300,000 distinct CDR3 sequences, roughly 13% of which are singletons. Sequencing used PBMCs or a T cell subset sorted from them (not recorded which). Receptors originate from a man between 18 and 35 years old who had mild COVID-19 (a few samples of this study predate the infection). Cell type and time point are not known.

The table lists this clonotype with a few counts. This chain uses TRBV4-1 with TRBJ1-4, with D possibly TRBD1 on 6 matching bases. CDR3 size: 14 residues. V was clipped by 3 bases and J by 7 bases, with 12 bases between them. Germline CDR1 reads MGHRA; CDR2 reads YSYEKL. CDR3 loop: CASSQFQGPEKLFF. The CDR3 nucleotides are TGCGCCAGCAGCCAGTTCCAGGGGCCTGAAAAACTGTTTTTT.

The chain is built from TRBV28 and TRBJ1-5; D is possibly TRBD1 (6 bases). The CDR3 totals 12 residues. The germline V gene encodes CDR1 MDHEN and CDR2 SYDVKM. Trimming took off 8 bases at V and 10 bases at J, with 15 bases between the two ends. Written as DNA, the CDR3 is TGTGCCAGCGACGCACAGGGTAGTCCCCAGCATTTT. This gives the protein CASDAQGSPQHF. The full variable domain, in which reference TRBV28 and TRBJ1-5 provide the parts outside the CDR3, is DVKVTQSSRYLVKRTGEKVFLECVQDMDHENMFWYRQDPGLGLRLIYFSYDVKMKEKGDIPEGYSVSREKKERFSLILESASTNQTSMYLCASDAQGSPQHFGDGTRLSIL.

This clonotype showed up just a few times. The chain has TRBV2 and TRBJ1-1; D uncertain. CDR1 and CDR2 from the germline V gene are SNHLY and FYNNEI. The CDR3 consists of 10 residues. V lost 6 bases, J lost 7 bases, and 6 bases lay in between. CDR3 coding DNA: TGTGCCAGCAGCAATTATGAAGCTTTCTTT. The encoded protein is CASSNYEAFF.

The chain links TRBV5-1 to TRBJ1-1; 12 nucleotides align to TRBD1. J was trimmed by 5 bases and V by 4 bases; bases with no gene match: 12. This CDR3 has 17 amino acids. CDR1 is SGHRS, CDR2 YFSETQ, per germline. As DNA, the CDR3 is TGCGCCAGCAGCGGGGGAGGGACAGGGGGCCGGGTGACTGAAGCTTTCTTT. It codes for CASSGGGTGGRVTEAFF.

Ten or more counts support this clonotype. The chain recombines TRBV9 with TRBJ1-5; D is undetermined. This CDR3 is built from 16 residues. The germline V and J ends were trimmed by 0 bases and 2 bases, with 12 bases remaining between them. CDR1 is SGDLS and CDR2 is YYNGEE in the germline V gene. CDR3 nucleotide sequence: TGTGCCAGCAGCGTAGAGAACGGGGAGGGCAATCAGCCCCAGCATTTT. It codes for CASSVENGEGNQPQHF.

The rearrangement links TRBV30 to TRBJ1-5; D is unresolved. The CDR3 covers 11 residues. Germline CDR1 is GTSNPN and CDR2 is SVGIG (reference sequence). Trimming took 7 bases from V and 4 from J, leaving 8 bases between them. The CDR3 DNA is TGTGCCTCGGACTTTAATCAGCCCCAGCATTTT. Encoded protein: CASDFNQPQHF.

The V and J genes are TRBV7-3 and TRBJ2-1, with D uncertain. Germline V gene data show CDR1 as SGHTA and CDR2 as FQGTGA. The CDR3 totals 15 residues. Trimming took 5 bases from V and 0 from J, leaving 11 bases between them. CDR3 DNA sequence: TGTGCCAGCAGCCCCCTCAGGAGCTCCTACAATGAGCAGTTCTTC. Protein: CASSPLRSSYNEQFF.

J is TRBJ2-7 and V is TRBV4-3; D gene uncertain. CDR3 length: 13 amino acids. The ends were cut back, 0 bases at V and 6 bases at J, with 9 bases in the middle. Per germline, CDR1 LGHNA and CDR2 YSLEER. The CDR3 DNA reads TGCGCCAGCAGCCAAGATGTGAGAGCCGAGCAGTACTTC. This codes for CASSQDVRAEQYF.

The J gene is TRBJ1-3, the V gene TRBV20-1; D unclear. V dropped 0 bases and J dropped 0 bases, with 9 bases sitting between them. The V gene's germline CDR1 is DFQATT and CDR2 SNEGSKA (reference sequence). CDR3 length: 15 residues. CDR3 DNA: TGCAGTGCTAGAGAGCGATCTAACTCTGGAAACACCATATATTTT. It yields the protein CSARERSNSGNTIYF.

This clonotype was counted a few times. The rearrangement links TRBV9 to TRBJ2-7; D possibly uses TRBD1 or TRBD2 (6 bases each). The CDR3 contains 16 residues. The germline V gene has CDR1 SGDLS and CDR2 YYNGEE. V dropped 4 bases and J dropped 0 bases, with 17 bases sitting between them. CDR3 coding DNA: TGTGCCAGCAGCTCCGGAGGGGGGACCGTCTCCTACGAGCAGTACTTC. It codes for CASSSGGGTVSYEQYF.

This clonotype has a handful of counts. This rearrangement joins TRBV11-2 to TRBJ2-3, with 10 bases that match TRBD2. This CDR3 contains 16 residues. V dropped 0 bases and J dropped 5; count of bases not matched to a gene: 5. Germline-derived CDR1 and CDR2 are SGHAT and FQNNGV. The CDR3 DNA is TGTGCCAGCAGCTTAGATTTAGCGGGGGGTAGAGATACGCAGTATTTT. Protein sequence: CASSLDLAGGRDTQYF.

This chain links TRBV29-1 with TRBJ2-5, with D possibly matching TRBD2 (7 bases). This CDR3 has 16 residues. Germline V lookup: CDR1 SQVTM, CDR2 ANQGSEA. V lost 6 bases to trimming and J lost 1 base, with 21 bases between them. The CDR3 coding sequence is TGCAGCGTAAGGGGGGGCAGGAGGATGACCCAAGAGACCCAGTACTTC. This codes for CSVRGGRRMTQETQYF.

CDR3 bases: TGTGCCAGCTCACCCCCAGGGGACCTGAACACCGGGGAGCTGTTTTTT. Its protein product is CASSPPGDLNTGELFF. V usage is TRBV18 and J usage is TRBJ2-2; perhaps TRBD1 as D (6 bases). The germline gives CDR1 KGHSH, CDR2 LQKENI. The CDR3 is 16 amino acids. Trimming stripped 3 bases from V and 1 base from J, with 12 bases between.

This clonotype was detected a few times. The gene calls are TRBV14 and TRBJ2-1; D perhaps matches TRBD1 (5 bases). V was trimmed by 2 bases and J by 9 bases, leaving 14 bases between them. The germline gives CDR1 SGHDN, CDR2 FVKESK. CDR3 length: 14 residues. CDR3 residues: CASSQTQGLVEQFF. The CDR3 DNA reads TGTGCCAGCAGCCAAACCCAGGGATTAGTTGAGCAGTTCTTC.

The chain is built from TRBV19 and TRBJ2-1; TRBD2 agrees at 14 bases. Germline CDR1 is LNHDA and CDR2 is SQIVND (reference sequence). Unmatched junction bases numbered 5, after V lost 4 bases and J lost 9 bases. The CDR3 sequence is 15 residues long. This CDR3 is CASSKTSGGAREQFF. In DNA form, the CDR3 reads TGTGCCAGTAGTAAGACTAGCGGGGGGGCCCGTGAGCAGTTCTTC.

This clonotype has only a few counts. The J gene is TRBJ2-7, the V gene TRBV20-1; 7 positions match TRBD2. The junction had 4 bases not matched to a gene; V was cut back by 1 base and J by 4 bases. The CDR3 is 13 residues long. The germline V gene encodes CDR1 DFQATT and CDR2 SNEGSKA (reference sequence). CDR3 amino acids: CSARGRGGYEQYV. DNA of the CDR3: TGCAGTGCTAGAGGAAGGGGAGGGTACGAGCAGTACGTC.

This clonotype came up many times. This chain joins TRBV27 and TRBJ1-1, with D maybe TRBD1 (6 bases). V lost 2 bases and J lost 5, with 12 bases in between. This CDR3 region has 14 residues. Germline V gives CDR1 MNHEY, CDR2 SMNVEV (reference sequence). The CDR3 nucleotides are TGTGCCAGCAGTTTACAGGGGAGAGGGACTGAAGCTTTCTTT. This codes for CASSLQGRGTEAFF.

This clonotype was seen at least ten times. The rearrangement uses TRBV7-2 and TRBJ2-7; weak D call: TRBD1 (5 bases). The CDR3 contains 13 residues. The V and J ends lost 11 bases and 0 bases respectively, with 14 bases between them. Germline V gene lookup returns CDR1 SGHTA and CDR2 FQGNSA. This chain's CDR3 is CAGGAESSYEQYV. For the CDR3, the DNA is TGTGCCGGTGGGGCCGAGAGCTCCTACGAGCAGTACGTC.

This clonotype has more than one count but fewer than ten. A junction boundary mismatches the germline segment, possibly from a read error. The chain uses TRBV6-5 and TRBJ2-2; 9 bases align to TRBD2. The length of the CDR3 is 17 residues. CDR1 is MNHEY, CDR2 SVGAGI, per germline. The CDR3 coding sequence is TGTGCCAGCAGTTACTGGGTAGCGGGGGCGAAAACCGGGGAGCTGTTTTTT. This translates into CASSYWVAGAKTGELFF.

At least ten counts were recorded for this clonotype. The chain is built from TRBV27 and TRBJ1-1, with 9 bases aligning to TRBD1. V shed 8 bases and J 5 bases; nucleotides not matched to a gene: 6. The CDR3 contains 13 residues. Germline CDR1 and CDR2: MNHEY and SMNVEV (reference sequence). CDR3 in DNA: TGTGCCAGCCGGGGGACAGGGAAGACTGAAGCTTTCTTT. Protein: CASRGTGKTEAFF.

V and J are TRBV7-2 and TRBJ1-2; D is unresolved. This CDR3 is built from 13 residues. V lost 1 base, J lost 8 bases, and 11 bases lay in between. CDR1 and CDR2 from the germline V gene are SGHTA and FQGNSA. The CDR3 loop is CASSLGGVGGYTF. CDR3 in DNA: TGTGCCAGCAGCTTAGGGGGTGTGGGCGGCTACACCTTC.